The 8 T cell receptor beta chains in this list originate from one sample, sequenced in a study of patients and donors after allogeneic stem cell transplantation. In TCRdb, the RT-PCR reads were re-called with MiXCR into one record per CDR3 protein. The sample carries under 30,000 distinct CDR3 sequences, 7.5% to 9% recorded once. The sequencing sample was made of blood, either unsorted or a sorted T cell fraction (not recorded which). Receptors originate from a human donor who was either an allogeneic HSCT recipient or a stem cell or donor lymphocyte infusion donor (not recorded which). It is not recorded whose cells these are; they may come from a transplant donor.

This clonotype came up a few times. The chain links TRBV19 to TRBJ2-2; D remains unclear. The CDR3 is 14 residues long. Trimming stripped 4 bases from V and 5 bases from J, with 11 bases between. The germline V gene has CDR1 LNHDA and CDR2 SQIVND (reference sequence). In DNA form, the CDR3 reads TGTGCCAGTAGTAGGATTATTGGAACCGGGGAGCTGTTTTTT. It codes for CASSRIIGTGELFF.

In its sample, this clonotype was seen a few times. This sequence joins TRBV12-5 and TRBJ2-2, with TRBD2 identical over 10 bases. This CDR3 has 16 residues. Trimming at V came to 3 bases and at J to 2 bases, leaving 3 bases not matched to a gene. CDR1 and CDR2 (germline): LGHNT, FRNRAP. The CDR3 spells CASGLSSGGNTGELFF. Written as DNA, the CDR3 is TGTGCTAGTGGTTTATCTAGCGGGGGTAACACCGGGGAGCTGTTTTTT.

At least ten counts were recorded for this clonotype. This chain links TRBV7-9 with TRBJ1-1; the D gene is possibly TRBD1 (6 bases). V lost 5 bases and J lost 4, with 17 bases in between. The CDR3 extends over 15 amino acids. Germline V gene lookup returns CDR1 SEHNR and CDR2 FQNEAQ (reference sequence). Here the CDR3 reads CASSRRLGGPTEAFF. CDR3 bases: TGTGCCAGCAGCAGGAGATTAGGGGGGCCCACTGAAGCTTTCTTT.

This clonotype has more than one count but fewer than ten. The CDR3 reads CASTPPPGRVTGELFF. Here the CDR3 DNA reads TGTGCCAGCACTCCACCCCCGGGCCGAGTCACCGGGGAGCTGTTTTTT. The chain joins TRBV12-3 or TRBV12-4 to TRBJ2-2; D gene uncertain. The length of the CDR3 is 16 residues. V shed 7 bases and J shed 4 bases, with 19 bases lying between them.

This clonotype appeared many times. The chain carries TRBV29-1 and TRBJ2-1, with D possibly matching TRBD1 (7 bases). The ends were cut back, 6 bases at V and 7 bases at J, with 22 bases in the middle. CDR3 length: 15 residues. The germline CDR1 and CDR2 sequences are SQVTM and ANQGSEA. The CDR3, as DNA: TGCAGCGTGGGCCGGGGGACAGTCTATGAGAATGAGCAGTTCTTC. The encoded protein is CSVGRGTVYENEQFF.

In this sample, this clonotype turned up many times. The CDR3 is CSVALDRFYGYTF. The DNA for the CDR3 is TGCAGCGTTGCCCTGGACAGATTCTATGGCTACACCTTC. The chain uses TRBV29-1 and TRBJ1-2; tentatively, D is TRBD1 (6 bases). Germline CDR1 reads SQVTM; CDR2 reads ANQGSEA. The V gene lost 4 bases and the J gene lost 4 bases, with 13 bases spanning the gap. The CDR3 has 13 residues.

The chain joins TRBV5-1 to TRBJ1-2; 10 nucleotides align to TRBD1. The germline CDR1 and CDR2 sequences are SGHRS and YFSETQ. The CDR3 loop spans 14 amino acids. J gave up 6 bases and V 4 bases, and 6 bases lay outside the gene matches. The CDR3, as DNA: TGCGCCAGCAGCCGCGACAGGGGGCTAGATGGCTACACCTTC. Residues: CASSRDRGLDGYTF.

This clonotype was counted only a few times. The genes are TRBV11-3 and TRBJ2-7; 8 positions match TRBD1. This CDR3 comprises 13 residues. Germline CDR1 SGHNT, CDR2 YENEEA. Trimming cost V 5 bases and J 6 bases; bases outside gene matches: 6. CDR3 bases: TGTGCCAGCAGCCGGCAGGGGGCAGTCGAGCAGTACTTC. The encoded protein is CASSRQGAVEQYF.